The 26 T cell receptor beta chains listed next were all sequenced from one sample in a study of tumor and adjacent non-tumor tissue in lung cancer. TCRbeta libraries were built with three rounds of nested PCR, modified from ARM-PCR. MiXCR, run by TCRdb on the multiplex PCR reads, gives a single entry per CDR3 protein. The repertoire holds roughly 43,000 distinct CDR3 sequences, with 60% as singletons. The template was RNA from unsorted bulk tissue. The normal lung tissue was taken more than 3 cm from the tumor edge. Sequencing was done on a sample of distant non-tumor lung tissue. All receptors come from a man aged 50-60 years with non-small cell lung cancer.

Regarding this clonotype: Germline is not matched at one junction end, which may reflect a read error. The chain combines TRBV12-3 or TRBV12-4 with TRBJ2-7; 7 nucleotides line up with TRBD2. The CDR3 runs to 14 residues. The CDR3 here is CANSLGGSTGEQYF. DNA of the CDR3: TGTGCCAACAGTTTAGGCGGGAGTACCGGCGAGCAGTACTTC.

This clonotype was observed at least ten times. The genes are TRBV11-2 and TRBJ2-2, with TRBD2 identical over 14 bases. The V and J ends lost 7 bases and 4 bases, in that order; junction bases with no gene match: 8. The CDR3 consists of 17 residues. Germline CDR1 is SGHAT and CDR2 is FQNNGV. The CDR3 DNA is TGTGCCAGCATCACCGGGACTAGCGGGAGTCTCACCGGGGAGCTGTTTTTT. This gives the protein CASITGTSGSLTGELFF.

Of note for this clonotype: This may stem from a read error, because a much larger clone lies one nucleotide away. This chain links TRBV5-1 with TRBJ2-7, with D possibly being TRBD2 (7 bases). This CDR3 has 13 residues. Germline CDR1 is SGHRS and CDR2 is YFSETQ. CDR3 bases: TGCGCCAGCTGGGAGGGGGAGTCCTACGAGCACTACTTC. This encodes CASWEGESYEHYF.

As concerns this clonotype: A junction boundary mismatches the germline segment, possibly from a read error. This rearrangement joins TRBV4-2 to TRBJ2-3; tentatively, D is TRBD2 (5 bases). Germline V gives CDR1 LGHNA, CDR2 YNFKEQ. The CDR3 has 18 residues. The CDR3, as DNA: TGTGCCAGCAACCAAGCGGTCACTGCTAGCTATAGCACAGATACGCAGTATTTT. Its translation: CASNQAVTASYSTDTQYF.

The V call is TRBV11-2, the J call TRBJ2-1; unclear D gene. CDR1 is SGHAT and CDR2 is FQNNGV in the germline V gene. Trimming took off 1 base at V and 10 bases at J, with 5 bases between the two ends. The CDR3 covers 11 residues. CDR3 in amino acids: CASSLVKEQFF. CDR3 coding DNA: TGTGCCAGCAGCTTAGTCAAGGAGCAGTTCTTC.

This clonotype was counted many times. This chain uses TRBV6-5 with TRBJ2-7; maybe TRBD2 (5 bases). Germline lookup yields CDR1 MNHEY and CDR2 SVGAGI. The CDR3 runs 14 residues. Trimming removed 7 bases at V and 0 bases at J, with 13 bases between. The CDR3 DNA reads TGTGCCAGCAAACCCGGACTGAGCTCCTACGAGCAGTACTTC. This encodes CASKPGLSSYEQYF.

V and J are TRBV25-1 and TRBJ2-6; perhaps TRBD2 as D (6 bases). The ends were cut back, 3 bases at V and 4 bases at J, with 10 bases in the middle. Germline CDR1 and CDR2: MGHDK and SYGVNS. The CDR3 is made up of 15 amino acids. This CDR3 is CASSEGGLGANVLTF. Written as DNA, the CDR3 is TGTGCCAGCAGTGAGGGAGGTCTGGGGGCCAACGTCCTGACTTTC.

Of note for this clonotype: Its ends do not fully match the called genes, so a read error is possible. This chain uses TRBV28 with TRBJ1-5; D is possibly TRBD1 (6 bases). The germline CDR1 and CDR2 sequences are MDHEN and SYDVKM. This CDR3 has 16 residues. DNA of the CDR3: TGTGCCAGCAGTACCTGGATAGGGGGTAGCAATCAGCTCCAGCATTTT. It is translated as CASSTWIGGSNQLQHF.

This clonotype was seen ten or more times. The rearrangement links TRBV5-4 to TRBJ2-3, with 12 bases lining up with TRBD2. The CDR3 loop spans 17 amino acids. Germline CDR1 reads SGHNT; CDR2 reads YYREEE (reference sequence). The V and J ends lost 0 bases and 2 bases, in that order; junction bases with no gene match: 4. CDR3 amino acids: CASSLGGLAGSTDTQYF. In nucleotides, the CDR3 is TGTGCCAGCAGCTTGGGCGGACTAGCGGGATCCACAGATACGCAGTATTTT.

With regard to this clonotype: Germline is not matched at one junction end, which may reflect a read error. CDR3 DNA: TGCGCCAGCAGCCTAGACCTATATAATGAAAAACAGTTTTTT. It codes for CASSLDLYNEKQFF. The chain recombines TRBV4-1 with TRBJ1-4, with unresolved D. Germline values: CDR1 MGHRA, CDR2 YSYEKL. The CDR3 spans 14 residues.

The gene calls are TRBV4-2 and TRBJ1-5, with 7 bases fitting TRBD1. J gave up 7 bases and V 2 bases, and 8 bases lay outside the gene matches. The germline V gene encodes CDR1 LGHNA and CDR2 YNFKEQ. The CDR3 runs 15 residues. CDR3 coding DNA: TGTGCCAGCAGCCAATCCACAGGGGATGGACAGCCCCAGCATTTT. This gives the protein CASSQSTGDGQPQHF.

This clonotype was picked up many times. This chain uses TRBV28 with TRBJ1-6; maybe TRBD1 (5 bases). This CDR3 contains 16 residues. Trimming removed 7 bases from V and 9 bases from J, with 22 bases in between. In germline, CDR1 is MDHEN, CDR2 SYDVKM. The CDR3 spells CASTSPGSDPRSPLHF. The CDR3 DNA sequence: TGTGCCAGCACCTCTCCAGGGTCCGATCCTCGTTCACCCCTCCACTTT.

This clonotype was counted ten times or more. This chain connects TRBV5-4 to TRBJ2-7, with D tentatively TRBD1 or TRBD2 (5 bases each). Trimming left V 0 bases short and J 2 bases short, with 12 bases between. The germline V gene encodes CDR1 SGHNT and CDR2 YYREEE (reference sequence). CDR3 size: 15 residues. The CDR3 is CASSLDLGAPYEQYF. The DNA of the CDR3 is TGTGCCAGCAGCTTGGATCTCGGGGCCCCCTACGAGCAGTACTTC.

The chain recombines TRBV6-1 with TRBJ1-1; D call uncertain. The length of the CDR3 is 14 residues. The V and J ends lost 1 base and 7 bases respectively, with 13 bases between them. CDR1 and CDR2 (germline): MNHNS, SASEGT. The CDR3 here is CASSEVSRGIEAFF. DNA of the CDR3: TGTGCCAGCAGTGAAGTCTCCCGAGGAATTGAAGCTTTCTTT.

This clonotype has a count of ten or more. The rearrangement links TRBV29-1 to TRBJ2-1; a weak D match, TRBD1 (6 bases). Germline lookup yields CDR1 SQVTM and CDR2 ANQGSEA. V gave up 2 bases and J gave up 6 bases, with 11 bases separating them. CDR3 length: 13 residues. The CDR3 loop reads CSVEKARGNEQFF. CDR3 bases: TGCAGCGTTGAAAAAGCCAGGGGCAATGAGCAGTTCTTC.

With respect to this clonotype: At one end, the junction sequence differs from germline, possibly due to a read error. This sequence joins TRBV30 and TRBJ2-1; 9 nucleotides align to TRBD1. From germline, CDR1 is GTSNPN and CDR2 SVGIG (reference sequence). The CDR3 is made up of 15 amino acids. The CDR3 protein is CAWRGQGYTYNEQFF. The CDR3 nucleotides are TGTGCCTGGAGAGGACAGGGGTACACCTACAATGAGCAGTTCTTT.

The rearrangement joins TRBV5-4 to TRBJ2-2; 8 bases map to TRBD2. The CDR3 spans 18 residues. Germline CDR1 and CDR2: SGHNT and YYREEE (reference sequence). V shed 10 bases, J shed 5 bases, and the junction held 22 bases outside the gene matches. In DNA, the CDR3 is TGTGCCTGCAACTCCTGGAGCGGGGGCATTGCGGGAACCGGGGAGCTGTTTTTT. It specifies CACNSWSGGIAGTGELFF.

Notes on this clonotype: The junction and the germline gene differ at one end; a read error may be behind it. The chain recombines TRBV6-2 or TRBV6-3 with TRBJ2-7; weak D call: TRBD2 (6 bases). The CDR3 is 15 residues long. The germline CDR1 and CDR2 sequences are MNHEY and SVGEGT. The CDR3 DNA sequence: TGTGCCAGCAGATCGCCGACGGGGGTCTCCTACAAGCAGTACTTC. Its translation: CASRSPTGVSYKQYF.

This clonotype was detected once. No conserved phenylalanine or tryptophan is present at the end of the CDR3, so a read error is the likely explanation. This chain connects TRBV11-1 to TRBJ1-1; tentative D call: TRBD1 (6 bases). There are 13 residues in the CDR3. The V gene lost 5 bases and the J gene lost 7 bases, with 14 bases spanning the gap. Germline lookup yields CDR1 SGHAT and CDR2 FQDESV (reference sequence). The CDR3, as DNA: TGTGCCAGCAGCCCCGGGACAAGAGATGAAGCTTTCCTT. It specifies CASSPGTRDEAFL.

A few counts support this clonotype. Just one base apart from a much larger clone, this may be a read error. The chain uses TRBV6-5 and TRBJ2-7; maybe TRBD1 (5 bases). This CDR3 region has 13 residues. Germline lookup yields CDR1 MNHEY and CDR2 SVGAGI. V lost 7 bases and J lost 3, with 13 bases in between. In DNA, the CDR3 is TGTGCCAGCACCATGGACATAAACTACGAGCAGTACTTC. Translating it yields CASTMDINYEQYF.

The chain couples TRBV2 to TRBJ2-3; 7 bases agree with TRBD1. Germline assignment: CDR1 SNHLY and CDR2 FYNNEI. V gave up 4 bases and J gave up 2 bases; unmatched junction bases: 9. This CDR3 contains 16 residues. The CDR3 spells CASSVPGQDHTDTQYF. The CDR3 nucleotides read TGTGCCAGCAGTGTCCCCGGACAGGACCACACAGATACGCAGTATTTT.

This clonotype was counted at least ten times. J is TRBJ2-2 and V is TRBV28, with TRBD1 matching 10 bases. CDR1 is MDHEN and CDR2 is SYDVKM in the germline V gene. This CDR3 is 15 amino acids long. The V segment lost 7 bases and the J segment 3 bases; nucleotides outside the gene matches: 5. The CDR3 reads CASTSGTGDTGELFF. Here the CDR3 DNA reads TGTGCCAGCACCTCAGGGACAGGGGACACCGGGGAGCTGTTTTTT.

Here the CDR3 DNA reads TGTGCCAGCAGCGCCGGACATGGGAACAATCAGCCCCAGCATTTT. It yields the protein CASSAGHGNNQPQHF. The gene calls are TRBV6-1 and TRBJ1-5, with D possibly being TRBD1 (5 bases). This CDR3 has 15 residues. V was cut by 6 bases and J by 3 bases, with 15 bases left in between. Germline CDR1 MNHNS, CDR2 SASEGT.

Of note for this clonotype: A much bigger clone sits one base away, suggesting this may be a read error. The chain is built from TRBV7-8 and TRBJ2-1; D may match TRBD1 or TRBD2 (5 bases each). There are 15 residues in the CDR3. Trimming removed 9 bases at V and 4 bases at J, with 19 bases between. Germline values: CDR1 SGHVS, CDR2 FQNEAQ. The CDR3 sequence is CASRGISPLYNEQFF. The CDR3 DNA is TGTGCCAGTCGGGGCATAAGTCCTCTGTACAATGAGCAGTTCTTC.

V and J are TRBV6-1 and TRBJ1-2; no reliable D call. The CDR3 runs to 14 residues. Germline values: CDR1 MNHNS, CDR2 SASEGT. CDR3: CVSSELASADDYTF. In DNA form, the CDR3 reads TGTGTGAGCAGTGAATTGGCCTCAGCGGATGACTACACCTTC.

The chain has TRBV14 and TRBJ2-3; D perhaps matches TRBD2 (5 bases). The CDR3 has 15 residues. CDR1 SGHDN and CDR2 FVKESK come from the germline V gene. V was clipped by 5 bases and J by 1 base, with 13 bases between them. CDR3 protein: CASSRERAGTDTQYF. CDR3 DNA: TGTGCCAGCAGCAGGGAGAGGGCTGGCACAGATACGCAGTATTTT.